The entry below gives a single T cell receptor (beta chain) sequence along with its context. The source of the sample is a study of blood T cell repertoires in COVID-19. Germline V gene data show CDR1 as SGHDT and CDR2 as YYEEEE. The V gene lost 4 bases and the J gene lost 8 bases, with 12 bases spanning the gap. The length of the CDR3 is 13 residues. Libraries were prepared by immunoSEQ multiplex PCR; TCRdb keeps only in-frame clonotypes and omits some of them. The repertoire holds 170,000 or so clones, with 87% as singletons. The TCR originated in a woman between 18 and 30 years old who had recovered from COVID-19. This chain joins TRBV5-6 and TRBJ1-4, with D uncertain. The source material was peripheral blood. This chain's CDR3 is CASSPPRGEKLFF. Here the CDR3 DNA reads TGTGCCAGCAGCCCACCGCGAGGGGAAAAACTGTTTTTT.